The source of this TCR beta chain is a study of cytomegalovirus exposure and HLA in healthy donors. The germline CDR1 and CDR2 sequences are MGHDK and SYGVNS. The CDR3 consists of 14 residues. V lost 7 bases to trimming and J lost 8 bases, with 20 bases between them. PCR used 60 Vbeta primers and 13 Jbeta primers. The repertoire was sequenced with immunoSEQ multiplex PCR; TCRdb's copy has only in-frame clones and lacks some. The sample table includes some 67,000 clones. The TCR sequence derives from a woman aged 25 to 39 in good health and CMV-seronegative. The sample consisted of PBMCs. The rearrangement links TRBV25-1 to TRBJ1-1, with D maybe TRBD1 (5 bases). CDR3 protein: CASTPLGRQTEAFF. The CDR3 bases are TGTGCCAGCACCCCCCTGGGTCGACAGACCGAAGCTTTCTTT. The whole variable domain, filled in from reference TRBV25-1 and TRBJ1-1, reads EADIYQTPRYLVIGTGKKITLECSQTMGHDKMYWYQQDPGMELHLIHYSYGVNSTEKGDLSSESTVSRIRTEHFPLTLESARPSHTSQYLCASTPLGRQTEAFFGQGTRLTVV.